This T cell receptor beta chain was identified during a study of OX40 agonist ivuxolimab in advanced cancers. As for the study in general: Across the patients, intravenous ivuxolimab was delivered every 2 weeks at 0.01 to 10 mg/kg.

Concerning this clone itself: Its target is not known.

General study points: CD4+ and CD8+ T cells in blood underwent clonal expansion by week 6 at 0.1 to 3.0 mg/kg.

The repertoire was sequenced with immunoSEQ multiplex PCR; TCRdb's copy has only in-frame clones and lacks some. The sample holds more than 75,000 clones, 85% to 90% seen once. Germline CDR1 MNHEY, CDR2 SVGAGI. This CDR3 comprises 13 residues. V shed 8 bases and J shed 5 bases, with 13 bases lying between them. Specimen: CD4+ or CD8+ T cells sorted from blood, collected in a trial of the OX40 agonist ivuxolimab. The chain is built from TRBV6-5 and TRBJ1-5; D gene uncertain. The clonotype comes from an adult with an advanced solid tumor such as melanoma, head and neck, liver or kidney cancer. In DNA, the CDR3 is TGTGCCAGCGCGTTGGGTGGCGATCAGCCCCAGCATTTT. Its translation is CASALGGDQPQHF.